The 27 T cell receptor beta chains reported below all come from one sample, sequenced in a study of T cell clonotyping in hematopoietic cell transplantation. Repertoires were generated with immunoSEQ multiplex PCR, while TCRdb's copy carries only in-frame clones and drops some. The repertoire holds roughly 37,000 clones, with over 70% as singletons. The sequencing input was peripheral blood mononuclear cells. These receptors were taken from a middle-aged woman in good health. Some clones in this sample may be carry-over from other donors' samples.

This chain connects TRBV6-6 to TRBJ2-7; no firm D call. CDR1 and CDR2 from the germline V gene are MNHNY and SVGAGI (reference sequence). This CDR3 contains 11 residues. V lost 11 bases and J lost 3, with 11 bases in between. This CDR3 is CASLANYEQYF. As DNA, the CDR3 is TGTGCCTCTCTCGCGAACTACGAGCAGTACTTC.

The chain uses TRBV7-2 and TRBJ2-7; 7 positions agree with TRBD2. The CDR3 length is 17 residues. CDR1 is SGHTA and CDR2 is FQGNSA in the germline V gene. V dropped 0 bases and J dropped 6; count of bases not matched to a gene: 14. CDR3 nucleotides: TGTGCCAGCAGCTTAGCGGGGTCGGGGGAGGGTCCTGGCGAGCAGTACTTC. Its translation is CASSLAGSGEGPGEQYF.

The rearrangement joins TRBV30 to TRBJ1-1; unclear D gene. Germline values: CDR1 GTSNPN, CDR2 SVGIG (reference sequence). This CDR3 is 11 amino acids long. Trimming took off 5 bases at V and 1 base at J, with 5 bases between the two ends. This CDR3 is CAWAENTEAFF. CDR3 sequence (DNA): TGTGCCTGGGCTGAGAACACTGAAGCTTTCTTT.

CDR3 in amino acids: CASSLAVGELFF. CDR3 DNA: TGTGCCAGCAGCCTTGCCGTCGGGGAGCTGTTTTTT. This chain uses TRBV9 with TRBJ2-2; D uncertain. CDR1 is SGDLS, CDR2 YYNGEE, per germline. V was clipped by 4 bases and J by 7 bases, with 8 bases between them. There are 12 residues in the CDR3.

The genes are TRBV6-6 and TRBJ2-3, with D perhaps TRBD1 or TRBD2 (5 bases each). The CDR3 has 13 amino acids. The V end was cut by 7 bases, the J end by 4 bases, with 12 bases between. Germline V gene lookup returns CDR1 MNHNY and CDR2 SVGAGI (reference sequence). The CDR3 is CASNPQGPDTQYF. In nucleotides, the CDR3 is TGTGCCAGCAACCCCCAGGGACCAGATACGCAGTATTTT.

This clone was recorded only once. The chain employs TRBV28 and TRBJ1-5, with TRBD1 identical over 8 bases. Germline V CDR1 and CDR2: MDHEN, SYDVKM. The CDR3 covers 13 residues. Losses at the gene ends were 7 bases for V and 7 bases for J; bases not matched to a gene: 6. This chain's CDR3 is CASKTGEGQPQHF. CDR3 bases: TGTGCCAGCAAGACAGGGGAAGGCCAGCCCCAGCATTTT.

In this sample, this clone turned up once. V usage is TRBV28 and J usage is TRBJ1-1; no clear D gene. In germline, CDR1 is MDHEN, CDR2 SYDVKM. CDR3 length equals 12 residues. Trimming stripped 6 bases from V and 6 bases from J, with 11 bases between. The CDR3 loop reads CASRKLRAEAFF. CDR3 bases: TGTGCCAGCAGAAAACTAAGAGCTGAAGCTTTCTTT.

The chain combines TRBV28 with TRBJ2-7; D ambiguous. V gave up 2 bases and J gave up 2 bases, with 10 bases separating them. The CDR3 has 14 amino acids. Germline CDR1 and CDR2: MDHEN and SYDVKM. CDR3 sequence (DNA): TGTGCCAGCAGTTTAGGTGGGCAGGCCTACGAGCAGTACTTC. It is translated as CASSLGGQAYEQYF.

The chain is built from TRBV10-1 and TRBJ2-3; tentative D call: TRBD2 (6 bases). The V gene lost 3 bases and the J gene lost 2 bases, with 15 bases spanning the gap. The CDR3 loop spans 16 amino acids. The germline V gene has CDR1 WNHNN and CDR2 SYGVQD (reference sequence). CDR3 bases: TGCGCCAGCAGTGATTCGATAGGGCGGGACACAGATACGCAGTATTTT. It translates to CASSDSIGRDTDTQYF.

This sequence joins TRBV10-3 and TRBJ1-2; tentatively, D is TRBD1 (6 bases). The CDR3 is 18 amino acids. Deletions cut 6 bases from V and 4 bases from J, with 27 bases between. Germline CDR1 reads ENHRY; CDR2 reads SYGVKD. The CDR3 DNA is TGTGCCATCAGGGACTATCAGGGGAATTACAGTCAGTCCTATGGCTACACCTTC. As protein: CAIRDYQGNYSQSYGYTF.

The chain has TRBV25-1 and TRBJ2-3, with 7 bases identical to TRBD2. The V and J ends lost 7 bases and 2 bases, in that order; junction bases with no gene match: 6. Looked up from germline, CDR1 is MGHDK and CDR2 is SYGVNS. CDR3 length: 14 amino acids. CDR3 sequence: CASTEGLDTDTQYF. For the CDR3, the DNA is TGTGCCAGCACGGAAGGACTAGACACAGATACGCAGTATTTT.

The chain links TRBV2 to TRBJ2-7, with a possible D match to TRBD2 (6 bases). CDR3 length: 15 residues. V was trimmed by 4 bases and J by 2 bases, leaving 15 bases between them. Per the germline V gene, CDR1 is SNHLY and CDR2 is FYNNEI. As DNA, the CDR3 is TGTGCCAGCAGTGGCGCAAGGTCGGGGGCCTACGAGCAGTACTTC. Translation: CASSGARSGAYEQYF.

The chain employs TRBV5-1 and TRBJ2-5, with D tentatively TRBD1 (6 bases). The germline CDR1 and CDR2 sequences are SGHRS and YFSETQ. The germline V and J ends were trimmed by 0 bases and 1 base, with 13 bases remaining between them. CDR3 length: 16 residues. The CDR3 nucleotides are TGCGCCAGCAGCTTGGTACAGGGTCTACCCCAAGAGACCCAGTACTTC. It is translated as CASSLVQGLPQETQYF.

This clone is a singleton in its sample. The chain uses TRBV30 and TRBJ1-1; D unclear. Trimming left V 0 bases short and J 1 base short, with 6 bases between. Germline V gene sequence: CDR1 GTSNPN, CDR2 SVGIG (reference sequence). The CDR3 sequence is 13 residues long. The CDR3 DNA reads as TGTGCCTGGAGTGTACGACAGAACACTGAAGCTTTCTTT. It codes for CAWSVRQNTEAFF.

The CDR3 sequence: CASSPSTITYEQYF. CDR3 nucleotide sequence: TGCGCCAGCAGTCCTAGTACGATTACGTACGAGCAGTACTTC. This rearrangement joins TRBV5-1 to TRBJ2-7; D call uncertain. Germline assignment: CDR1 SGHRS and CDR2 YFSETQ. V was clipped by 5 bases and J by 4 bases, with 16 bases between them. The CDR3 is 14 amino acids.

The rearrangement uses TRBV29-1 and TRBJ1-1; tentatively, D is TRBD1 (5 bases). V dropped 4 bases and J dropped 8 bases, with 14 bases sitting between them. The CDR3 contains 12 residues. Germline lookup yields CDR1 SQVTM and CDR2 ANQGSEA. The CDR3 is CSVVGREEEAFF. The CDR3 DNA is TGCAGCGTTGTGGGACGGGAAGAAGAAGCTTTCTTT.

The chain employs TRBV19 and TRBJ2-7; D may be TRBD1 or TRBD2 (5 bases each). CDR1 LNHDA and CDR2 SQIVND come from the germline V gene (reference sequence). The CDR3 has 16 amino acids. The V end was cut by 4 bases, the J end by 4 bases, with 20 bases between. This chain's CDR3 is CASSKRRGAPGYEQYF. CDR3 in DNA: TGTGCCAGTAGTAAACGAAGAGGGGCGCCAGGGTACGAGCAGTACTTC.

The gene calls are TRBV30 and TRBJ1-1, with 10 bases that match TRBD1. The V segment lost 8 bases and the J segment 3 bases; nucleotides outside the gene matches: 12. In germline, CDR1 is GTSNPN, CDR2 SVGIG (reference sequence). CDR3 length: 15 amino acids. The CDR3 nucleotides read TGTGCCGGGAAAAGACAGGGGGCAGAACACACTGAAGCTTTCTTT. As protein: CAGKRQGAEHTEAFF.

Concerning this clone: One end of the junction is discordant with germline, which a read error may explain. J is TRBJ2-7 and V is TRBV4-1; D may match TRBD1 or TRBD2 (5 bases each). Germline-derived CDR1 and CDR2 are MGHRA and YSYEKL. The CDR3 runs 16 residues. CDR3: CASSQDLGQGDYEQYF. CDR3 in DNA: TGTGCCAGCAGCCAAGATCTTGGCCAGGGAGACTACGAGCAGTACTTC.

The chain employs TRBV6-5 and TRBJ2-7; 8 nucleotides match TRBD2. Germline values: CDR1 MNHEY, CDR2 SVGAGI. The CDR3 spans 15 residues. V gave up 5 bases and J gave up 2 bases; unmatched junction bases: 8. CDR3 nucleotides: TGTGCCAGCAGTCGGGTTCCGGGAGGGGCCTACGAGCAGTACTTC. Translation gives CASSRVPGGAYEQYF.

This CDR3 is CSVERGQGLLGAFF. The CDR3 DNA sequence: TGCAGCGTTGAACGTGGGCAGGGGCTCTTGGGGGCTTTCTTT. This rearrangement joins TRBV29-1 to TRBJ1-1; D perhaps matches TRBD1 (6 bases). Germline CDR1 SQVTM, CDR2 ANQGSEA. V lost 2 bases and J lost 11, with 21 bases in between. The CDR3 length is 14 residues.

V is TRBV2 and J is TRBJ2-5; no reliable D call. The CDR3 consists of 11 residues. Germline assignment: CDR1 SNHLY and CDR2 FYNNEI. V was clipped by 4 bases and J by 7 bases, with 7 bases between them. The CDR3 loop reads CASSVVGTQYF. In nucleotides, the CDR3 is TGTGCCAGCAGTGTCGTGGGGACCCAGTACTTC.

The V call is TRBV9, the J call TRBJ1-2; D might be TRBD1 (6 bases). V was shortened by 0 bases and J by 4 bases, with 13 bases between the two germline ends. In germline, CDR1 is SGDLS, CDR2 YYNGEE. The CDR3 runs to 15 residues. This chain's CDR3 is CASSVDLTGSYGYTF. As DNA, the CDR3 is TGTGCCAGCAGCGTAGACCTTACAGGGAGCTATGGCTACACCTTC.

The genes are TRBV21-1 and TRBJ1-4. TRBV21-1 is a known pseudogene. The CDR3 is 11 residues long. The CDR3 loop is CVHRGDEKLFF. DNA for the CDR3: TGTGTACATAGGGGGGATGAAAAACTGTTTTTT.

The V and J genes are TRBV7-2 and TRBJ2-2; D is uncertain. V was shortened by 6 bases and J by 6 bases, with 11 bases between the two germline ends. This CDR3 comprises 13 residues. Germline V CDR1 and CDR2: SGHTA, FQGNSA. The DNA for the CDR3 is TGTGCCAGCAGGACCGATCGGGCCGGGGAGCTGTTTTTT. Amino acids: CASRTDRAGELFF.

The rearrangement links TRBV25-1 to TRBJ1-1; the D is unclear. Deletions cut 6 bases from V and 1 base from J, with 6 bases between. This CDR3 comprises 12 residues. CDR1 is MGHDK and CDR2 is SYGVNS in the germline V gene. The CDR3 bases are TGTGCCAGCAGGAAAGAGAACACTGAAGCTTTCTTT. Translating it yields CASRKENTEAFF.

Here the CDR3 reads CAHAGETSVGELFF. The CDR3 DNA reads TGTGCACACGCGGGGGAGACGTCTGTCGGGGAGCTGTTTTTT. The chain employs TRBV6-6 and TRBJ2-2; TRBD2 matches at 7 bases. This CDR3 is 14 amino acids long. Germline V gives CDR1 MNHNY, CDR2 SVGAGI (reference sequence).